Described below is a single T cell receptor (beta chain) sequence and its context. Sequenced by immunoSEQ multiplex PCR; TCRdb stores in-frame clones only, minus some. The sample has over 250,000 clones, about nine tenths seen once. Enrolled through a virtual design, the participants were between roughly 18 and 90 years of age and came from some 26 US areas. Participant reports of clinical history set cohort assignment. Trimming cost V 5 bases and J 0 bases; bases outside gene matches: 5. The CDR3 is 15 amino acids. Germline assignment: CDR1 SGHTA and CDR2 FQGNSA. This sample is drawn from a study of blood T cell repertoires in COVID-19. Overall study context: Some COVID-19 samples were acute and others convalescent; all came from the United States, Italy and Spain.

This receptor was identified in a woman aged 25-40 years who had recovered from COVID-19. The chain is built from TRBV7-2 and TRBJ2-3; 7 bases align to TRBD2. Sequenced input: PBMCs or T cells enriched from blood (not recorded which). CDR3 loop: CASSPWGGSTDTQYF. In nucleotides, the CDR3 is TGTGCCAGCAGCCCGTGGGGAGGGAGCACAGATACGCAGTATTTT.